This T cell receptor (beta chain) originates from a study of T cells after yellow fever vaccination (dated by TCRdb to between 2017 and 2020). About the investigation overall: The SMART-Seq v4 Ultra Low Input RNA kit was used to prepare libraries from fractions with low cell numbers. To follow T-cell clones before and after both primary and booster YFV17D yellow fever vaccination, bulk TCR alpha and beta repertoires underwent longitudinal sequencing. Two healthy male donors made up the cohort, one aged 18 to 29 years and the other aged 30 to 40 years. Bulk PBMC replicates and cell subsets were isolated from blood drawn at multiple timepoints before and after both primary and secondary immunization. Paper-wide results and their limitations: Compared with the primary T-cell response, the secondary T-cell response was weaker but faster, peaking on day 5 rather than day 15. A small share of clonotypes occurred in both CD4 and CD8 compartments, likely arising from convergent recombination. After the booster, most clones that had expanded after primary vaccination were detected again (roughly 95% of CD4 and more than 85% of CD8), suggesting broad maintenance of memory. The study included only two donors, which limits how far the findings can be generalized. Computational filtering was required because FACS-sorted repertoires could contain abundant contaminating clonotypes from the bulk population.

This clonotype was picked up a small number of times. The antigen this receptor binds is unknown. Base-call qualities are not available, and no considerably larger clone is one nucleotide away. For this chain, trimming is 10 bases at the V end and 4 bases at the J end, and the number of junction bases without a gene match is 10. The germline V gene gives CDR1 as SGDLS and CDR2 as YYNGEE. CDR3 length: 14 amino acids, cysteine to phenylalanine. Of the read, only the CDR3 DNA is kept; its 42 bases are in frame from base 1. TCR cDNA was made using 5'RACE template switching, a step that added a universal primer site and unique molecular identifiers. cDNA synthesis was primed from both the TCR alpha and TCR beta constant segments. Library amplification involved two PCR steps, and the second step added sample barcodes and sequencing adapters. Sequencing of the libraries was done on either Illumina HiSeq 2500 (2x100 bp) or NovaSeq (2x150 bp). In the authors' own workflow: MIGEC handled demultiplexing of reads and collapsing into UMI consensus sequences, while MiXCR performed V(D)J alignment. Vaccine-responding clonotypes were defined with edgeR using replicate PBMC samples, requiring FDR below 0.01 and a log2 fold change above 5 up to day 15. CD4 or CD8 identity was assigned to each bulk clonotype according to whether the clonotype was present at higher abundance in the sequenced CD4 repertoire or the sequenced CD8 repertoire. TCRdb reprocessed the public reads (quality trimming at Q25 with fastp, clone calling with MiXCR) and kept in-frame beta chains. Rows are combined by CDR3 protein, so each entry shows the most common genes and DNA. The V and J calls were determined by TCRdb, not by the authors. This sample has hundreds of thousands of distinct CDR3 sequences in its table, and 21% of those were observed once. The ten biggest clones cover 16% of the sample.

Reading the label with the study, this specimen's treatment or condition is: live attenuated yellow fever vaccine strain. At each blood-draw timepoint, two biological replicates of bulk PBMCs were collected. A standard Ficoll-Paque protocol was used to isolate PBMCs from peripheral blood. TriZol was used to extract RNA from bulk PBMCs, from CD4 and CD8 fractions, and from dextramer-positive and dextramer-negative fractions. The starting material was PBMCs, obtained roughly 20 days after the first yellow fever vaccination. The chain is encoded by TRBV9 joined to TRBJ2-3, with TRBD2 identical over 9 junction bases. The clonotype originates from a man younger than 35 who received the YFV17D yellow fever vaccine. The CDR3 is CASKRGAGADTQYF. In nucleotides, the sequence is TGTGCCTCCAAGCGGGGGGCCGGGGCAGATACGCAGTATTTT.